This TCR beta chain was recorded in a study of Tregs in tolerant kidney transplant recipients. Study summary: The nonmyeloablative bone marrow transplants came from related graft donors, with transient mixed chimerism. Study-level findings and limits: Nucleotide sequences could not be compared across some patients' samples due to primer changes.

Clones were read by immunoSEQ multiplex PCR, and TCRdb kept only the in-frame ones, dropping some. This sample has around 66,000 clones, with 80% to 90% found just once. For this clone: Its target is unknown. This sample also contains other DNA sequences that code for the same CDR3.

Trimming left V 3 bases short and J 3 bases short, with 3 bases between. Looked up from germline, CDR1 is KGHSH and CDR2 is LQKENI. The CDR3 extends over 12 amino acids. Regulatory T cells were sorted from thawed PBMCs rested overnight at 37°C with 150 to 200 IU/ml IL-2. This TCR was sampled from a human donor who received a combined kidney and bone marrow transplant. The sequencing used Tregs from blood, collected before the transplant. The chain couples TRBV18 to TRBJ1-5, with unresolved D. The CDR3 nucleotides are TGTGCCAGCTCACCCCCCAATCAGCCCCAGCATTTT. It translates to CASSPPNQPQHF.